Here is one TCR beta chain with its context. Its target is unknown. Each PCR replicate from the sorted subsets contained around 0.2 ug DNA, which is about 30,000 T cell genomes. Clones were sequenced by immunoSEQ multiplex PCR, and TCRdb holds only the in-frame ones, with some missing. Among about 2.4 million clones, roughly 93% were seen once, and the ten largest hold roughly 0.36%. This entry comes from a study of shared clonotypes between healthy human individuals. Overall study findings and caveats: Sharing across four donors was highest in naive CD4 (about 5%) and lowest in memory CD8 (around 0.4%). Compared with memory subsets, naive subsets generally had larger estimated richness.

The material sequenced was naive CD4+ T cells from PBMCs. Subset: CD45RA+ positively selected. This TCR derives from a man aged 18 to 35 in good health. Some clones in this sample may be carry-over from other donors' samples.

The CDR3 reads CASSQDTPAPRAFF. The CDR3, as DNA: TGCGCCAGCAGCCAAGATACACCGGCACCCAGGGCTTTCTTT. The chain carries TRBV4-1 and TRBJ1-1; no clear D gene. Per the germline V gene, CDR1 is MGHRA and CDR2 is YSYEKL. The CDR3 consists of 14 residues. V was cut by 0 bases and J by 11 bases, with 16 bases left in between.